This TCR beta chain was observed in a study of CD8 T cells in ankylosing spondylitis. Whole-study findings and limits: Earlier reports found some motif variants in synovial fluid and blood in reactive arthritis. Reported data indicate significant enrichment of disease-linked clones within matched ankylosing spondylitis synovial fluid.

The CDR3 length is 15 residues. Per germline, CDR1 SGHTA and CDR2 FQGNSA. V lost 5 bases to trimming and J lost 3 bases; unmatched junction nucleotides: 5. A quantitative 5'-RACE method, one with molecular barcodes, was used to make TCR beta libraries. In TCRdb, the 5' RACE reads were re-called with MiXCR into one record per CDR3 protein. Here the sample spans roughly 250,000 distinct CDR3 sequences, over 8.5% being singletons. This clonotype was seen many times. Antigen: not known. The sequenced sample was blood, either unsorted or a sorted T cell fraction (not recorded which). The gene calls are TRBV7-2 and TRBJ2-5, with 11 bases aligning to TRBD2. This clonotype originated in a male donor with ankylosing spondylitis or in good health (not recorded which). The chain's CDR3 is CASSPPSGRKETQYF. The CDR3 DNA follows: TGTGCCAGCAGCCCTCCTAGCGGGAGGAAAGAGACCCAGTACTTC.